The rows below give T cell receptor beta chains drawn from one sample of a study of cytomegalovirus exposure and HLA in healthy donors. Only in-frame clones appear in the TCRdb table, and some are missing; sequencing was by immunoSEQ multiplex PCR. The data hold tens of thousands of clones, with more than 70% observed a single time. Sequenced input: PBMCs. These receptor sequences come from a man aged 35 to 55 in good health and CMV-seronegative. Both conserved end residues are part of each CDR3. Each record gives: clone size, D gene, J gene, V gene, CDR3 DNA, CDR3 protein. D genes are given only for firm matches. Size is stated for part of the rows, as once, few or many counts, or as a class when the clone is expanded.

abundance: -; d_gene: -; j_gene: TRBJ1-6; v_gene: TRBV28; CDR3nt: TGTGCCAGCAGTTTTATGGACAGAGATAATTCACCCCTCCACTTT; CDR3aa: CASSFMDRDNSPLHF
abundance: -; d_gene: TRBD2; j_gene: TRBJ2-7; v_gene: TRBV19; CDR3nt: TGTGCCAGTAGTATCGGTAGCGGGGCCGTCTACGAGCAGTACTTC; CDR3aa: CASSIGSGAVYEQYF
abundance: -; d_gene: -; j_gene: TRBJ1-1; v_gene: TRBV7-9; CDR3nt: TGTGCCAGCAGCTTAGATAGGGGACTCATGAACACTGAAGCTTTCTTT; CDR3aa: CASSLDRGLMNTEAFF
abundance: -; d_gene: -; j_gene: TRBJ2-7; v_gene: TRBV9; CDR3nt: TGTGCCAGCAGCGTAGATGCTTGGAGCTCCTACGAGCAGTACTTC; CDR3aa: CASSVDAWSSYEQYF
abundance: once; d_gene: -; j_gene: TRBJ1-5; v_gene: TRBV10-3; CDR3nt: TGTGCCATCAGTGAGTCGAATAGAGGCCAGCCCCAGCATTTT; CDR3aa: CAISESNRGQPQHF
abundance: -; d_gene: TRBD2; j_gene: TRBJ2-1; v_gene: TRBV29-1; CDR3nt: TGCAGCGTACCTAGCGGGGGGGCGTACAATGAGCAGTTCTTC; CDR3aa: CSVPSGGAYNEQFF
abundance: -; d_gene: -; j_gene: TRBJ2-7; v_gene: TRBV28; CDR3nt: TGTGCCAGCAGTTTACGGACAGCCCTCGACGAGCAGTACTTC; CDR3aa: CASSLRTALDEQYF
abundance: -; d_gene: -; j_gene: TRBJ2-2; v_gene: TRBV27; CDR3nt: TGTGCCAGCAGTTTAGGGGGGTACACCGGGGAGCTGTTTTTT; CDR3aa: CASSLGGYTGELFF
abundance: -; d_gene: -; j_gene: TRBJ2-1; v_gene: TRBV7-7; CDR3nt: TGTGCTAGCAGCTTCTCTCGCGACATGCATGAGCAGTTCTTC; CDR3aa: CASSFSRDMHEQFF
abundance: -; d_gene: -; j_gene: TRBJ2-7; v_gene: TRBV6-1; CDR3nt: TGTGCCAGCAGTCGACAGGAAAGCTCCTACGAGCAGTACTTC; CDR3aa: CASSRQESSYEQYF
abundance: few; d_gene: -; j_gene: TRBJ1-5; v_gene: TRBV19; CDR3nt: TGTGCCAGTAATTACCGGCAGGGTGGCAATCAGCCCCAGCATTTT; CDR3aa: CASNYRQGGNQPQHF
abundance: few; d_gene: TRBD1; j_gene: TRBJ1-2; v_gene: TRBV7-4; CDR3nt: TGTGCCAGCAGCGCGACAGGGTCGAACTATGGCTACACCTTC; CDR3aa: CASSATGSNYGYTF
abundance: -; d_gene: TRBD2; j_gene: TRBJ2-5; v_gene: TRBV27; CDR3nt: TGTGCCAGCAGTTTACTAGCGGGAGGATTGGCCCAGTACTTC; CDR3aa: CASSLLAGGLAQYF
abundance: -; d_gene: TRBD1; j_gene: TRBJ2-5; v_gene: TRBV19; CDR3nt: TGTGCCAGTAGAGATAGGGGGCTGGAGACCCAGTACTTC; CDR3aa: CASRDRGLETQYF
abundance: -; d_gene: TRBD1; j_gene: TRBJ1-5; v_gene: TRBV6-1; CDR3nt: TGTGCCAGCAGTGAACAGGGGGGTGACAATCAGCCCCAGCATTTT; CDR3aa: CASSEQGGDNQPQHF
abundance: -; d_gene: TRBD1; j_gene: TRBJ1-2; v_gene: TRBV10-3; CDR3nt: TGTGCCATCACCCGAAGATGGCGACAGGGGGACTTAGGCTATGGCTACACCTTC; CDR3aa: CAITRRWRQGDLGYGYTF
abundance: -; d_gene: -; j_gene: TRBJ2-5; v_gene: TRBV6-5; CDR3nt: TGTGCCAGCCATATAGGCGGGACCCAGTACTTC; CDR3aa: CASHIGGTQYF
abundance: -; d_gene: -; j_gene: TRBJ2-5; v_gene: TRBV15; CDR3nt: TGTGCCACCAGCAGAGATTTCGGGGAGACCCAGTACTTC; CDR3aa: CATSRDFGETQYF
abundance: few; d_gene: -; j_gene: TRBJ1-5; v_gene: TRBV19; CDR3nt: TGTGCCAGTAGTCAAACCCCACATAGCAATCAGCCCCAGCATTTT; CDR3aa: CASSQTPHSNQPQHF
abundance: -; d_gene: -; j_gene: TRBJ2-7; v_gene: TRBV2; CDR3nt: TGTGCCAGCAGTCAACACAGGGCTATCGGTACCTACGAGCAGTACTTC; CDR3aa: CASSQHRAIGTYEQYF
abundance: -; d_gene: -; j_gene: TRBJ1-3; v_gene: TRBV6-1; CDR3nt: TGTGCCAGCAGTGAACAGGGCGGTAGAAACACCATATATTTT; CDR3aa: CASSEQGGRNTIYF
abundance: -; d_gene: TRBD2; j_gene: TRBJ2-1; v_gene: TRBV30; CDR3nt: TGTGCCTGGAGGGCTAGCGGGCGGTACAATGAGCGGTTCTTC; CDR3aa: CAWRASGRYNERFF
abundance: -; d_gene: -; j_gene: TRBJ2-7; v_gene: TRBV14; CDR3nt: TGTGCCAGCAGCCAAGATTACTCGCTTGGCTACGAGCAGTACTTC; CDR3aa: CASSQDYSLGYEQYF
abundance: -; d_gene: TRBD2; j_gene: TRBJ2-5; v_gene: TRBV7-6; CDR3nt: TGTGCCAGCAGCTTTACAGCGGGAGGCCCCCAAGAGACCCAGTACTTC; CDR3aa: CASSFTAGGPQETQYF
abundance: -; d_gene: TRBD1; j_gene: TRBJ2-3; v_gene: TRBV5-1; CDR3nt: TGCGCCAGGGGGATAGGACAGGGAGTCCCGGATACGCAGTATTTT; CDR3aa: CARGIGQGVPDTQYF
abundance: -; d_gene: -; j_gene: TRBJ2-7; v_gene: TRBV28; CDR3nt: TGTGCCAGCAGTCCTCCCCCCCCTTTAATCTACGAGCAGTACTTC; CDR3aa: CASSPPPPLIYEQYF
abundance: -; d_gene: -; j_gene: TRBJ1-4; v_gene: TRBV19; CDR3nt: TGTGCCAGTAGCCCTCGCAGGGAAGAAAAACTGTTTTTT; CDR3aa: CASSPRREEKLFF
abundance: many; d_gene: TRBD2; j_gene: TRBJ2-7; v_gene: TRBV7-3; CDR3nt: TGTGCCAGCAGCGAGGGGCCTAGCGGTTTCTACGAGCAGTACTTC; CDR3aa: CASSEGPSGFYEQYF
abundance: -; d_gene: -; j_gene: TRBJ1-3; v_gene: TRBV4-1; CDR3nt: TGCGCCAGCAGCCAACTAGGAATCTCTGGAAACACCATATATTTT; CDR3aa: CASSQLGISGNTIYF
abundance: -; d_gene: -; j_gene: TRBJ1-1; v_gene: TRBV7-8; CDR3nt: TGTGCCAGCAGTCCGACAGCGAACACTGAAGCTTTCTTT; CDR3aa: CASSPTANTEAFF
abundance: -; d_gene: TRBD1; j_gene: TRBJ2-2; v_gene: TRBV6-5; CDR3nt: TGTGCCAGCAGTTACTTGGGACAGGGGGTGGCCGGGGAGCTGTTTTTT; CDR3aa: CASSYLGQGVAGELFF
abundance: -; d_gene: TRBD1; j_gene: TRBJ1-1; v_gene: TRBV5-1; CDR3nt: TGCGCCAGCAGCGGAGGGACAGGGGTAACTGAAGCTTTCTTT; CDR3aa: CASSGGTGVTEAFF
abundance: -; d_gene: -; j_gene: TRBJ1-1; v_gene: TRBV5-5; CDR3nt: TGTGCCAGCAGCCACAGGCTCGGGAACACTGAAGCTTTCTTT; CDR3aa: CASSHRLGNTEAFF
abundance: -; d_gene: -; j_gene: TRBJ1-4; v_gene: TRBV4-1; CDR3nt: TGCGCCAGCAGCCAAGTCGGGGGAACGAGGGAAAAACTGTTTTTT; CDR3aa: CASSQVGGTREKLFF
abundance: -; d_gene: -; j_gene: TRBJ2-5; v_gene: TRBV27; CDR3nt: TGTGCCAGCGGACATATGGACAGCGAAGAGACCCAGTACTTC; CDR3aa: CASGHMDSEETQYF